The rows below give T cell receptor beta chains drawn from one sample of a study of Ad26.COV2.S vaccination and SARS-CoV-2 variants. The data were produced by immunoSEQ multiplex PCR, yet TCRdb's version contains in-frame clones alone and is incomplete. The table records about 470,000 clones, about 90% of them present only once. Sample: peripheral blood, taken in a trial of Ad26.COV2.S vaccine versus placebo. The source of these receptors is a person aged 18-65 years who received the Ad26.COV2.S COVID-19 vaccine or a placebo. CDR3s include the opening cysteine and the closing phenylalanine or tryptophan. The D gene is left open where the match is weak. Clone size, where shown, is once, few, many, or a class for clones that have expanded.

len,d_gene,v_gene,j_gene,abundance,CDR3nt,CDR3aa
14,-,TRBV28,TRBJ1-6,-,TGTGCCAGCAGTTTATTAGGCGGGGGTACCCCCCTCCACTTT,CASSLLGGGTPLHF
15,TRBD2,TRBV5-1,TRBJ2-7,once,TGCGCCAGCAGCTTGGGGGCTAGCGGGGCCTACGAGCAGTACTTC,CASSLGASGAYEQYF
10,-,TRBV2,TRBJ1-1,-,TGTGCTACGTGGCGGGTTGAAGCTTTCTTT,CATWRVEAFF
16,-,TRBV19,TRBJ2-7,once,TGTGCCAGTTCCTCTCGAGGGGGAGGGGAAGCCTACGAGCAGTACTTC,CASSSRGGGEAYEQYF
16,-,TRBV7-9,TRBJ2-1,-,TGTGCCAGCAGCTTAGTGGGGGACCATTCTCTGGGAGGGCAGTTCTTC,CASSLVGDHSLGGQFF
14,-,TRBV9,TRBJ2-3,-,TGTGCCAGCAGCCCTACGCGGAGCACAGATACGCAGTATTTT,CASSPTRSTDTQYF
14,TRBD1,TRBV4-3,TRBJ1-2,-,TGCGCCAGCAGCCAAGGACAGGGGAGCTATGGCTACACCTTC,CASSQGQGSYGYTF
13,-,TRBV6-2/TRBV6-3,TRBJ1-2,-,TGTGCCAGCAGTTACCAGGGTGAGTATGGCTACACCTTC,CASSYQGEYGYTF
14,-,TRBV14,TRBJ2-5,-,TGTGCCAGCAGCCAAGACTATCTTGGGGAGACCCAGTACTTC,CASSQDYLGETQYF
14,-,TRBV4-1,TRBJ2-2,-,TGCGCCAGCAGCCAACCTTTAAACACCGGGGAGCTGTTTTTT,CASSQPLNTGELFF
15,TRBD1,TRBV29-1,TRBJ1-2,-,TGCAGCGCGCAGGGGGGACAGGGGAACGACTATGGCTACACCTTC,CSAQGGQGNDYGYTF
13,-,TRBV5-5,TRBJ2-1,-,TGTGCCAGCAGCTTGGACTCCTACAATGAGCAGTTCTTC,CASSLDSYNEQFF
16,TRBD1,TRBV5-6,TRBJ2-5,-,TGTGCCAGCAGCCCCGAGGGACAGGTTCCCCAAGAGACCCAGTACTTC,CASSPEGQVPQETQYF
12,-,TRBV9,TRBJ1-4,-,TGTGCCAGCAGCCCCCGGCACGGAAAACTGTTTTTT,CASSPRHGKLFF
13,-,TRBV7-8,TRBJ1-1,-,TGTGCCAGCAGCTTAGAACCGAACACTGAAGCTTTCTTT,CASSLEPNTEAFF
14,-,TRBV3-1/TRBV3-2,TRBJ2-7,-,TGTGCCAGCAGAGCTTCCGGGACTCCTGGCGAGCAGTACTTC,CASRASGTPGEQYF
19,TRBD2,TRBV27,TRBJ2-2,-,TGTGCCAGCAGCTTCCACCTCGCGGAGAGCGGGAGCGGAACCGGGGAGCTGTTTTTT,CASSFHLAESGSGTGELFF
15,TRBD1,TRBV7-6,TRBJ1-1,-,TGTGCCAGCAGCTTAGCGGACAGGGCAAGAGGTGAAGCTTTCTTT,CASSLADRARGEAFF
13,-,TRBV15,TRBJ1-1,-,TGTGCCACCAGCAGAGGTGGGGCCACTGAAGCTTTCTTT,CATSRGGATEAFF
11,-,TRBV27,TRBJ2-1,-,TGTGCCAGCAGTTTAACGGGTGAGCAGTTCTTC,CASSLTGEQFF
17,-,TRBV9,TRBJ2-6,-,TGTGCCAGCAGCGTAGCCCAAAAGCGTTTGGGGGCCAACGTCCTGACTTTC,CASSVAQKRLGANVLTF
14,-,TRBV29-1,TRBJ2-1,-,TGCAGCGTGGCCTCCGCAGCGTCCTACAATGAGCAGTTCTTC,CSVASAASYNEQFF
15,-,TRBV11-2,TRBJ2-1,once,TGTGCCAGCAGCTTAGTTCAGGGCAAGGGCAATGAGCAGTTCTTC,CASSLVQGKGNEQFF
15,TRBD2,TRBV7-2,TRBJ2-5,-,TGTGCCAGCAGCTTATATCCTAGCGGGAGTGAGACCCAGTACTTC,CASSLYPSGSETQYF
13,-,TRBV14,TRBJ1-3,-,TGTGCCAGCAGCACGGGGACTGGAAACACCATATATTTT,CASSTGTGNTIYF